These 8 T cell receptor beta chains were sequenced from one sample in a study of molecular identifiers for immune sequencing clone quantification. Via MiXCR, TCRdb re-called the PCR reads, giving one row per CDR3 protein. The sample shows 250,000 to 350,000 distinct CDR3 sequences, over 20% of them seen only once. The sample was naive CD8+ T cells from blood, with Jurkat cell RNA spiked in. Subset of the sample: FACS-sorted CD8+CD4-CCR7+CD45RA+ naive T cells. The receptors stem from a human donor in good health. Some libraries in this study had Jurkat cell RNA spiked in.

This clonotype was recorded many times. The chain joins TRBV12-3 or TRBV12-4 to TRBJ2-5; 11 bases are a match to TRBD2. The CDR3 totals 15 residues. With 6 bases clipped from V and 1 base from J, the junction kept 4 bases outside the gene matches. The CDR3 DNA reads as TGTGCCAGCAGCTATAGCGGGGGGGCCCAAGAGACCCAGTACTTC. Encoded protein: CASSYSGGAQETQYF.

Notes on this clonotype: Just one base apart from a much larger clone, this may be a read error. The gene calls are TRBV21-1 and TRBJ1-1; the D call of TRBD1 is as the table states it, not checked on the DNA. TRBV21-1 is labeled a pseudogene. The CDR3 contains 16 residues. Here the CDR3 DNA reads TGTGCCAGCGTCTCCCCTTCAGGAGCTATGAACACTGAAGCTTTCTTT. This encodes CASVSPSGAMNTEAFF.

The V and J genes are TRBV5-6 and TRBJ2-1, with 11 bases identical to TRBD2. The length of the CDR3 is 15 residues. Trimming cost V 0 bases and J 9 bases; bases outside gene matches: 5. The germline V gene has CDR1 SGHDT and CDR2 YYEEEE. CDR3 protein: CASSLELAGAGEQFF. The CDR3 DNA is TGTGCCAGCAGCTTGGAACTAGCGGGAGCCGGTGAGCAGTTCTTC.

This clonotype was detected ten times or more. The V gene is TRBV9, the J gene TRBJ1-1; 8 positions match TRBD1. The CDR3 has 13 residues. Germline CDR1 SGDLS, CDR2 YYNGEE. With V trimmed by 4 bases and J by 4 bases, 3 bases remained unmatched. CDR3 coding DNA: TGTGCCAGCAGCCCTGGGACAGGCACTGAAGCTTTCTTT. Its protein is CASSPGTGTEAFF.

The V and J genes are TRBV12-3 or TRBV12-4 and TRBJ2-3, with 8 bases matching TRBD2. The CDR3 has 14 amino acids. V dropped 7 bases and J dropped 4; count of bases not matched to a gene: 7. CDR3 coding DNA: TGTGCCAGCACACATACTAGCGGTCCAGATACGCAGTATTTT. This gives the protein CASTHTSGPDTQYF.

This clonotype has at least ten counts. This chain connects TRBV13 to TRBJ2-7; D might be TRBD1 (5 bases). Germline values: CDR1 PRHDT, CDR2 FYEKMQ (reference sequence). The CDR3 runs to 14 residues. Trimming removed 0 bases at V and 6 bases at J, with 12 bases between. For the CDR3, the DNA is TGTGCCAGCAGCTTAGGCGCCAGGGAATTCGAGCAGTACTTC. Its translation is CASSLGAREFEQYF.

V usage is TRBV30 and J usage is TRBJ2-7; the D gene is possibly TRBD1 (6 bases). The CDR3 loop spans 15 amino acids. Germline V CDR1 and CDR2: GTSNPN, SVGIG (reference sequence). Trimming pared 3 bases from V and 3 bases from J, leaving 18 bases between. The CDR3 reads CAWSSGQGFIYEQYF. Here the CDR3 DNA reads TGTGCCTGGAGCTCGGGGCAGGGGTTCATCTACGAGCAGTACTTC.

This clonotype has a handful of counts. This chain's CDR3 is CASSHPSRGNEQFF. CDR3 bases: TGTGCCAGCAGCCACCCTAGCCGGGGCAATGAGCAGTTCTTC. The rearrangement uses TRBV7-9 and TRBJ2-1; a possible D gene is TRBD2 (5 bases). The CDR3 totals 14 residues. The V and J ends lost 5 bases and 6 bases respectively, with 14 bases between them. Germline V gene data show CDR1 as SEHNR and CDR2 as FQNEAQ (reference sequence).